One T cell receptor beta chain is described in this entry. The antigen remains unidentified. Clones were read by immunoSEQ multiplex PCR, and TCRdb kept only the in-frame ones, dropping some. This sample has tens of thousands of clones, with 70% to 90% found just once. The germline V gene encodes CDR1 MRHNA and CDR2 SNTAGT. The V segment lost 8 bases and the J segment 3 bases; nucleotides outside the gene matches: 3. This CDR3 has 13 amino acids. This sample is drawn from a study of PD-1 blockade in mismatch repair-deficient tumors. Study-wide points: Tumor-resident clones, often undetectable pretreatment in blood, expanded then contracted after pembrolizumab.

The starting material was peripheral blood, obtained 52 weeks after starting pembrolizumab. V gene TRBV6-4 combines with J gene TRBJ1-4; 7 positions match TRBD1. The sequence was obtained from an adult with mismatch repair-deficient cancer. The CDR3 reads CASGDSPNEKLFF. The CDR3 nucleotides read TGTGCCAGCGGGGACAGCCCTAATGAAAAACTGTTTTTT.